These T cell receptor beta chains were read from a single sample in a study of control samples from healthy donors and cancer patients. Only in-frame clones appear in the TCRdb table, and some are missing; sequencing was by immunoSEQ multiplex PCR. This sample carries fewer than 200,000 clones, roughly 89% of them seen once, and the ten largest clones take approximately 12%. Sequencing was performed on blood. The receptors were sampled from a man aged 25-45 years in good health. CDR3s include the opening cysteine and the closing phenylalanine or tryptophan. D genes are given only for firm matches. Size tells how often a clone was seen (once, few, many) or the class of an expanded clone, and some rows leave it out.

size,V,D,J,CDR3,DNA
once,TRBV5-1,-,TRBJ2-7,CASSSFRVEQYF,TGCGCCAGCAGCTCTTTCAGGGTCGAGCAGTACTTC
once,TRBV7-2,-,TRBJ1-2,CASSSGTARGGYTF,TGTGCCAGCAGCTCCGGGACGGCACGGGGGGGCTACACCTTC
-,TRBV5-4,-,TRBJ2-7,CASSPPGVTEQYF,TGTGCCAGCAGCCCCCCAGGGGTAACCGAGCAGTACTTC
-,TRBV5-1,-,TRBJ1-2,CASSRGADTAGYGYTF,TGCGCCAGCAGCAGAGGGGCAGATACGGCTGGGTATGGCTACACCTTC
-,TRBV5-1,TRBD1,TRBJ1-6,CASRSTGESSPLHF,TGCGCCAGCAGATCGACAGGGGAGAGTTCACCCCTCCACTTT
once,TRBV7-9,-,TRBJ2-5,CASSPEGTGATQYF,TGTGCCAGCAGCCCGGAGGGGACCGGAGCGACCCAGTACTTC
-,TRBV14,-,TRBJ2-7,CASSQEFRGPNGYEQYF,TGTGCCAGCAGCCAAGAATTCCGGGGACCTAATGGCTACGAGCAGTACTTC
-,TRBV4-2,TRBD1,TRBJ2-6,CASSQQDGTGQGSERGSGANVLTF,TGTGCCAGCAGCCAACAGGACGGGACAGGGCAAGGTTCGGAAAGAGGGTCTGGGGCCAACGTCCTGACTTTC
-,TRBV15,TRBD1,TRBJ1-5,CATSRGGDRDQPQHF,TGTGCCACCAGCAGAGGGGGGGACAGGGATCAGCCCCAGCATTTT
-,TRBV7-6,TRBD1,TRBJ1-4,CASSQGNRGGNEKLFF,TGTGCCAGCAGCCAGGGGAACAGGGGCGGTAATGAAAAACTGTTTTTT
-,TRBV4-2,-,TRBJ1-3,CASSQDGGRTGNTIYF,TGTGCCAGCAGCCAAGACGGGGGTAGGACTGGAAACACCATATATTTT
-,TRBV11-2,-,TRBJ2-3,CASSLIKGRSDTQYF,TGTGCCAGCAGCTTAATAAAGGGGAGAAGTGATACGCAGTATTTT
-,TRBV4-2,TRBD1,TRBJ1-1,CASSQGQGGLNTEAFF,TGTGCCAGCAGCCAAGGACAGGGGGGCCTGAATACTGAAGCTTTCTTT
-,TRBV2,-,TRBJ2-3,CASSESLFTQYF,TGTGCCAGCAGTGAATCGTTATTTACGCAGTATTTT
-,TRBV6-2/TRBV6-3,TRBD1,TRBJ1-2,CASSQPGGKNYGYTF,TGTGCCAGCAGTCAGCCAGGGGGAAAAAACTATGGCTACACCTTC
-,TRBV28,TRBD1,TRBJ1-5,CASFGRGRNQPQHF,TGTGCCAGCTTCGGCAGGGGGCGCAATCAGCCCCAGCATTTT
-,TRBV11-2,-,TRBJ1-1,CASRGAARGYTEAFF,TGTGCCAGCAGGGGGGCCGCGAGGGGCTACACTGAAGCTTTCTTT
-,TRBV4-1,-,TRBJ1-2,CASSQEFSGNYGYTF,TGCGCCAGCAGCCAAGAATTCTCCGGGAATTATGGCTACACCTTC
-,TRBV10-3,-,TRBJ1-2,CAINQGGDYGYTF,TGTGCCATCAATCAAGGGGGAGACTATGGCTACACCTTC
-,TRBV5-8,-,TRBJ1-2,CASSLARGFYGYTF,TGTGCCAGCAGCTTGGCCAGGGGATTCTATGGCTACACCTTC
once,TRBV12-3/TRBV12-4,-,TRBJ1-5,CASSATFGAQHF,TGTGCCAGCAGCGCAACCTTTGGAGCCCAGCATTTT
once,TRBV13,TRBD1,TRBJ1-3,CASSLGQVVPGNTIYF,TGTGCCAGCAGCTTGGGACAGGTCGTACCTGGAAACACCATATATTTT
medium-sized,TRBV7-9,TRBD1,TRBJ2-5,CASSVQGNQETQYF,TGTGCCAGCAGCGTACAGGGGAATCAAGAGACCCAGTACTTC
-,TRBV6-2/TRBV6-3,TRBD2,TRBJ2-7,CASSSSGSYEQYF,TGTGCCAGCAGTAGTAGCGGGAGTTACGAGCAGTACTTC
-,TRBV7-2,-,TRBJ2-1,CASSFGGSSRNEQFF,TGTGCCAGCAGCTTTGGGGGGTCTAGTAGGAATGAGCAGTTCTTC
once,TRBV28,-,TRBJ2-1,CASTGNEEQFF,TGTGCCAGCACGGGGAATGAGGAGCAGTTCTTC
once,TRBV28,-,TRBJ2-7,CASSLRYEQYF,TGTGCCAGCAGTTTAAGGTACGAGCAGTACTTC
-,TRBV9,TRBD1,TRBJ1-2,CASSVGDRGGGYTF,TGTGCCAGCAGCGTAGGGGACAGGGGCGGGGGCTACACCTTC
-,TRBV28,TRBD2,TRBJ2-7,CASSSRTSGNYEQYF,TGTGCCAGCAGCAGTAGGACTAGCGGGAACTACGAGCAGTACTTC
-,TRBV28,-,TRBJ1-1,CASSSLLAGNDEAFF,TGTGCCAGCAGTTCCCTTCTGGCGGGGAACGATGAAGCTTTCTTT
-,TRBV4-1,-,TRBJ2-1,CASSQISSPSSYNEQFF,TGCGCCAGCAGCCAGATTTCTAGCCCTAGCTCCTACAATGAGCAGTTCTTC
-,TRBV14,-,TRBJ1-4,CASSQDRRRGEEKLFF,TGTGCCAGCAGCCAAGATCGGAGGAGGGGGGAGGAAAAACTGTTTTTT
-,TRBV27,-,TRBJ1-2,CASSLSMAGWNGYTF,TGTGCCAGCAGTTTATCGATGGCAGGGTGGAATGGCTACACCTTC
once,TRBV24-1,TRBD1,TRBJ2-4,CATSEFRTGKNIQYF,TGTGCCACCAGTGAGTTTAGGACAGGGAAAAACATTCAGTACTTC
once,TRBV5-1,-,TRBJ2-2,CASSGLPGARTGELFF,TGCGCCAGCAGCGGCCTGCCAGGGGCGCGTACCGGGGAGCTGTTTTTT
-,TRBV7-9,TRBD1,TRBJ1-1,CASSTRGRDRDTEAFF,TGTGCCAGCAGCACGCGGGGCCGGGACAGGGACACTGAAGCTTTCTTT
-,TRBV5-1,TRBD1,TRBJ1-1,CASSRQGGDTEAFF,TGCGCCAGCAGCCGACAGGGTGGGGACACTGAAGCTTTCTTT
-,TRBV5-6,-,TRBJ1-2,CASSAGTSFYGYTF,TGTGCCAGCAGCGCGGGGACCTCCTTCTATGGCTACACCTTC
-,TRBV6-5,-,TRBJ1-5,CASRTGPRNQPQHF,TGTGCCAGCAGGACCGGACCAAGGAATCAGCCCCAGCATTTT
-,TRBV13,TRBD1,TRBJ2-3,CASSTNGQGTDTQYF,TGTGCCAGCAGCACAAACGGACAGGGTACAGATACGCAGTATTTT
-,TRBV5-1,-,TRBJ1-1,CASSSLGRTEAFF,TGCGCCAGCAGCTCTCTCGGGCGGACTGAAGCTTTCTTT
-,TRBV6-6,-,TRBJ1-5,CASSKQPDRPQHF,TGTGCCAGCAGTAAACAACCGGACCGGCCCCAGCATTTT
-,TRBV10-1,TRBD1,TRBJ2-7,CASSDPPRDSYEQYF,TGCGCCAGCAGTGATCCCCCCCGGGACAGCTACGAGCAGTACTTC
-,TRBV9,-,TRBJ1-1,CASSGQVMNTEAFF,TGTGCCAGCAGCGGACAGGTAATGAACACTGAAGCTTTCTTT
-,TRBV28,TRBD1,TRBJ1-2,CASTYRGTGYGYTF,TGTGCCAGCACCTACAGGGGGACGGGATATGGCTACACCTTC
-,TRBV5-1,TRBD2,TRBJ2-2,CASSFGGATGELFF,TGCGCCAGCAGCTTCGGGGGGGCCACCGGGGAGCTGTTTTTT
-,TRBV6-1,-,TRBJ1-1,CASREQAKGTEAFF,TGTGCCAGCAGGGAACAGGCTAAGGGAACTGAAGCTTTCTTT
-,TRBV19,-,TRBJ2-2,CASKQRIYTGELFF,TGTGCCAGTAAACAGCGCATATACACCGGGGAGCTGTTTTTT
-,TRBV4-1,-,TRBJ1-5,CASSFLPNQGGNQPQHF,TGCGCCAGCAGCTTTCTCCCCAATCAAGGGGGCAATCAGCCCCAGCATTTT
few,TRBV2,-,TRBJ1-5,CASKGGNQPQHF,TGTGCCAGCAAAGGGGGCAATCAGCCCCAGCATTTT